This TCR beta chain was identified in a study of blood T cell repertoires in COVID-19. Across the study: Specimens from acute and convalescent COVID-19 originated in the United States, Italy and Spain. Sample material is recorded as cDNA or gDNA derived from T cells, B-cell-depleted T cells, or PBMCs.

Unmatched junction bases numbered 8, after V lost 3 bases and J lost 3 bases. Germline V gives CDR1 MDHEN, CDR2 SYDVKM. The CDR3 is 16 amino acids. Assay: immunoSEQ multiplex PCR; the TCRdb copy retains only in-frame clones and omits some. Of 100,000 to 120,000 clones listed, around 90% are singletons. Sequencing used peripheral blood. The receptor was isolated from a human donor in a cohort sampled during active COVID-19. This chain connects TRBV28 to TRBJ1-5; 7 bases match TRBD1. DNA of the CDR3: TGTGCCAGCAGTTTCCCCTCGGACAGGCCCAATCAGCCCCAGCATTTT. The encoded protein is CASSFPSDRPNQPQHF. The whole variable domain, remainder taken from reference TRBV28 and TRBJ1-5, is DVKVTQSSRYLVKRTGEKVFLECVQDMDHENMFWYRQDPGLGLRLIYFSYDVKMKEKGDIPEGYSVSREKKERFSLILESASTNQTSMYLCASSFPSDRPNQPQHFGDGTRLSIL.